Below, 10 T cell receptor beta chains from the same sample are listed, as sequenced in a study of T cell clonotyping in hematopoietic cell transplantation. The repertoire was sequenced with immunoSEQ multiplex PCR; TCRdb's copy has only in-frame clones and lacks some. Of 55,000 to 70,000 clones listed, around 94% are singletons. The sample was peripheral blood mononuclear cells. These receptors were collected from a man over 45 in good health. Some clones in this sample may be carry-over from other donors' samples.

This rearrangement joins TRBV29-1 to TRBJ2-2; D remains unclear. Trimming removed 2 bases at V and 4 bases at J, with 8 bases between. The CDR3 contains 13 residues. Germline V gene lookup returns CDR1 SQVTM and CDR2 ANQGSEA. The CDR3, as DNA: TGCAGCGTTGAACCCGGTTCCACCGGGGAGCTGTTTTTT. It translates to CSVEPGSTGELFF.

Worth noting for this clone: The same CDR3 is also encoded by other DNA sequences in this sample. V and J are TRBV28 and TRBJ1-5, with 7 positions matching TRBD1. V shed 6 bases, J shed 6 bases, and the junction held 5 bases outside the gene matches. CDR1 is MDHEN and CDR2 is SYDVKM in the germline V gene. The CDR3 sequence is 13 residues long. CDR3 sequence reads: CASRGQGGQPQHF. Written as DNA, the CDR3 is TGTGCCAGCAGGGGGCAGGGGGGTCAGCCCCAGCATTTT. Full variable domain (missing parts from reference TRBV28 and TRBJ1-5): DVKVTQSSRYLVKRTGEKVFLECVQDMDHENMFWYRQDPGLGLRLIYFSYDVKMKEKGDIPEGYSVSREKKERFSLILESASTNQTSMYLCASRGQGGQPQHFGDGTRLSIL.

The genes are TRBV4-2 and TRBJ2-2, with D perhaps TRBD2 (5 bases). Between the trimmed V and J ends, which lost 0 bases and 1 base, there was a span of 15 bases. Germline CDR1 and CDR2: LGHNA and YNFKEQ. The CDR3 loop spans 18 amino acids. The CDR3 reads CASSQDRIGMGNTGELFF. CDR3 nucleotide sequence: TGTGCCAGCAGCCAAGATAGGATCGGGATGGGGAACACCGGGGAGCTGTTTTTT.

The CDR3 is CASSFLPPGYPGGYTF. CDR3 nucleotides: TGTGCCAGCAGTTTCTTACCTCCCGGGTACCCCGGAGGCTACACCTTC. The chain has TRBV28 and TRBJ1-2; D not certain. The germline V gene encodes CDR1 MDHEN and CDR2 SYDVKM. This CDR3 contains 16 residues. Trimming removed 3 bases at V and 8 bases at J, with 22 bases between.

The chain couples TRBV29-1 to TRBJ2-7; D may match TRBD1 or TRBD2 (5 bases each). The CDR3 contains 12 residues. Looked up from germline, CDR1 is SQVTM and CDR2 is ANQGSEA. Deletions cut 5 bases from V and 1 base from J, with 9 bases between. The CDR3 bases are TGCAGCGTTAGGGACGGTTCCTACGAGCAGTACTTC. Protein sequence: CSVRDGSYEQYF.

This chain connects TRBV2 to TRBJ1-3, with D possibly matching TRBD1 (5 bases). Trimming left V 4 bases short and J 0 bases short, with 10 bases between. In germline, CDR1 is SNHLY, CDR2 FYNNEI. There are 15 residues in the CDR3. The CDR3 DNA is TGTGCCAGCAGTGGGGACGGCCACTCTGGAAACACCATATATTTT. Amino acid sequence: CASSGDGHSGNTIYF. Filled out from reference TRBV2 and TRBJ1-3, the complete variable domain reads EPEVTQTPSHQVTQMGQEVILRCVPISNHLYFYWYRQILGQKVEFLVSFYNNEISEKSEIFDDQFSVERPDGSNFTLKIRSTKLEDSAMYFCASSGDGHSGNTIYFGEGSWLTVV.

The rearrangement joins TRBV4-3 to TRBJ1-5; no clear D. The ends were cut back, 0 bases at V and 0 bases at J, with 9 bases in the middle. Germline loops: CDR1 LGHNA, CDR2 YSLEER. This CDR3 has 16 residues. CDR3 sequence: CASSQDSDPSNQPQHF. DNA of the CDR3: TGCGCCAGCAGCCAAGATTCAGATCCTAGCAATCAGCCCCAGCATTTT.

J is TRBJ2-7 and V is TRBV19; D is unclear. Looked up from germline, CDR1 is LNHDA and CDR2 is SQIVND (reference sequence). The germline V and J ends were trimmed by 5 bases and 4 bases, with 12 bases remaining between them. The CDR3 has 13 residues. CDR3 region: CASSSSGRYEQYF. The CDR3 coding sequence is TGTGCCAGTAGTTCCTCGGGCCGTTACGAGCAGTACTTC.

The V and J genes are TRBV19 and TRBJ2-1; D remains ambiguous. Looked up from germline, CDR1 is LNHDA and CDR2 is SQIVND (reference sequence). The CDR3 consists of 14 residues. Trimming took off 0 bases at V and 7 bases at J, with 10 bases between the two ends. The DNA for the CDR3 is TGTGCCAGTAGTATAGAACTAAACACGAATGAGCAGTTCTTC. Translation gives CASSIELNTNEQFF.

On this clone: The junction and the germline gene differ at one end; a read error may be behind it. The genes are TRBV5-1 and TRBJ2-3; a possible D gene is TRBD1 (6 bases). The CDR3 contains 15 residues. Looked up from germline, CDR1 is SGHRS and CDR2 is YFSETQ. CDR3 loop: CASSLGGPGTNTQYF. The CDR3 DNA reads as TGCGCCAGCAGCTTGGGGGGGCCAGGCACAAATACGCAGTATTTT.